This T cell receptor (beta chain) was recorded in a study of T cells in Graves' hyperthyroidism and ophthalmopathy. RNA transcripts gave rise to amplified TCR beta CDR3 regions. An initial round of RT-PCR targeting the TCR CDR3 relied on the HTBI primer set. TCRdb ran MiXCR on the multiplex PCR reads and lists one entry per CDR3 protein. This table has roughly 740,000 distinct CDR3 sequences, roughly 15% appearing once. The definition of stable Graves' hyperthyroidism was no ophthalmopathy progression within 18 months. On the basis of clinical symptoms, serum thyroxine and TRAb, thyroid ultrasound and orbital computed tomography, diagnoses were made. Germline values: CDR1 SQVTM, CDR2 ANQGSEA. The CDR3 runs 15 residues. V was pared by 7 bases and J by 5 bases, with 22 bases between. Findings and caveats of the study: Most clonotypes expanded in thyroid above 0.001 were likewise present in blood.

Regarding this clonotype: Antigen unknown.

The rearrangement links TRBV29-1 to TRBJ2-3, with D unclear. Specimen: blood. The sequence derives from a man younger than 35 with Graves' hyperthyroidism. The CDR3 DNA reads TGCAGCGGGGGAACTACGAAGGGAAGACGAGATACGCAGTATTTT. This codes for CSGGTTKGRRDTQYF.